The 27 T cell receptor beta chains presented below share a single source sample, sequenced in a study of control samples from healthy donors and cancer patients. The table came from immunoSEQ multiplex PCR; TCRdb's copy has only in-frame clones and leaves some out. This table has about 140,000 clones, less than 95% appearing once. Specimen: blood. The receptors were gathered from a man younger than 35 in good health.

V gene TRBV29-1 combines with J gene TRBJ1-3; the D gene is possibly TRBD1 (5 bases). The V and J ends lost 4 bases and 0 bases respectively, with 10 bases between them. The CDR3 is 14 residues long. From germline, CDR1 is SQVTM and CDR2 ANQGSEA. CDR3 region: CSVGGGISGNTIYF. As DNA, the CDR3 is TGCAGCGTTGGGGGGGGAATCTCTGGAAACACCATATATTTT.

V usage is TRBV7-9 and J usage is TRBJ2-7; 8 nucleotides agree with TRBD2. Germline lookup yields CDR1 SEHNR and CDR2 FQNEAQ (reference sequence). Unmatched junction bases numbered 9, after V lost 3 bases and J lost 5 bases. This CDR3 has 15 amino acids. DNA for the CDR3: TGTGCCAGCAGCTTGGCGGGGGGTTCTGTCCACGAGCAGTACTTC. Protein product: CASSLAGGSVHEQYF. The full variable domain, completed using reference TRBV7-9 and TRBJ2-7, is DTGVSQNPRHKITKRGQNVTFRCDPISEHNRLYWYRQTLGQGPEFLTYFQNEAQLEKSRLLSDRFSAERPKGSFSTLEIQRTEQGDSAMYLCASSLAGGSVHEQYFGPGTRLTVT.

The chain joins TRBV7-9 to TRBJ1-2; D is perhaps TRBD1 (5 bases). V lost 7 bases and J 6 bases, leaving 15 bases between the germline ends. The germline gives CDR1 SEHNR, CDR2 FQNEAQ (reference sequence). The CDR3 spans 13 residues. The CDR3 DNA reads TGTGCCAGCATCCCGGGGGGATCCCATGGCTACACCTTC. Translation gives CASIPGGSHGYTF. Together with reference TRBV7-9 and TRBJ1-2, the CDR3 gives the full variable domain: DTGVSQNPRHKITKRGQNVTFRCDPISEHNRLYWYRQTLGQGPEFLTYFQNEAQLEKSRLLSDRFSAERPKGSFSTLEIQRTEQGDSAMYLCASIPGGSHGYTFGSGTRLTVV.

The chain carries TRBV27 and TRBJ1-2; D perhaps matches TRBD1 (5 bases). The CDR3 is 15 residues long. Germline lookup yields CDR1 MNHEY and CDR2 SMNVEV (reference sequence). The V end was cut by 6 bases, the J end by 0 bases, with 14 bases between. The chain's CDR3 is CASSWGGSANYGYTF. The CDR3 nucleotides are TGTGCCAGCAGCTGGGGGGGGTCTGCTAACTATGGCTACACCTTC.

Worth noting for this clone: Other DNA sequences in the sample encode the same CDR3. This sequence joins TRBV5-5 and TRBJ1-5; 10 nucleotides align to TRBD1. This CDR3 has 14 amino acids. V gave up 3 bases and J gave up 5 bases; unmatched junction bases: 2. Germline V gene sequence: CDR1 SGHKS, CDR2 YYEKEE (reference sequence). As DNA, the CDR3 is TGTGCCAGCAGCTGGGACAGGGGAGATCAGCCCCAGCATTTT. Translated, it gives CASSWDRGDQPQHF.

V usage is TRBV7-8 and J usage is TRBJ1-2, with 10 bases identical to TRBD1. From germline, CDR1 is SGHVS and CDR2 FQNEAQ. The CDR3 totals 14 residues. J lost 8 bases, V lost 5 bases, and 8 bases had no gene match. The CDR3: CASSPRDRGSGYTF. The CDR3 region has the DNA TGTGCCAGCAGCCCCCGGGACAGGGGTTCGGGCTACACCTTC. Complete variable domain (other parts from reference TRBV7-8 and TRBJ1-2): GAGVSQSPRYKVAKRGQDVALRCDPISGHVSLFWYQQALGQGPEFLTYFQNEAQLDKSGLPSDRFFAERPEGSVSTLKIQRTQQEDSAVYLCASSPRDRGSGYTFGSGTRLTVV.

The rearrangement joins TRBV5-5 to TRBJ2-3, with 12 nucleotides matching TRBD1. The germline gives CDR1 SGHKS, CDR2 YYEKEE (reference sequence). The CDR3 spans 17 residues. V trimming: 4 bases; J trimming: 4 bases; junction bases outside the gene matches: 10. The DNA for the CDR3 is TGTGCCAGCAGCCCGCTCACGGGACAGGGGGCTGCAGATACGCAGTATTTT. Encoded protein: CASSPLTGQGAADTQYF.

V is TRBV19 and J is TRBJ2-5; TRBD1 might be the D (8 bases). The CDR3 is 16 amino acids. CDR1 LNHDA and CDR2 SQIVND come from the germline V gene (reference sequence). Deletions cut 3 bases from V and 2 bases from J, with 16 bases between. The CDR3 protein is CASSIRTGGVQETQYF. The CDR3 nucleotides are TGTGCCAGTAGTATCCGAACAGGGGGGGTACAAGAGACCCAGTACTTC.

V and J are TRBV19 and TRBJ2-3, with a tentative D call TRBD1 (7 bases). This CDR3 has 15 residues. V was pared by 1 base and J by 7 bases, with 15 bases between. CDR1 is LNHDA, CDR2 SQIVND, per germline (reference sequence). The CDR3 protein is CASSIGGDSRYTQYF. The CDR3 region has the DNA TGTGCCAGTAGTATAGGCGGGGACAGTAGATATACGCAGTATTTT.

This clone was picked up one time. The chain joins TRBV5-6 to TRBJ1-2; TRBD1 agrees at 9 bases. This CDR3 spans 14 amino acids. The junction had 1 base not matched to a gene; V was cut back by 0 bases and J by 4 bases. Germline CDR1 is SGHDT and CDR2 is YYEEEE. CDR3 amino acids: CASSLEGQGYGYTF. DNA for the CDR3: TGTGCCAGCAGCTTGGAGGGACAGGGCTATGGCTACACCTTC.

V usage is TRBV21-1 and J usage is TRBJ1-1; TRBD1, the D gene given by the table, was not confirmed from the DNA. TRBV21-1 is tagged as a pseudogene. The CDR3 length is 14 residues. The CDR3, as DNA: TGTGCCAGCAGCAAGGACAGCATGAACACTGAAGCTTTCTTT. Protein product: CASSKDSMNTEAFF.

The rearrangement links TRBV5-1 to TRBJ2-7; 9 nucleotides match TRBD1. V gave up 3 bases and J gave up 3 bases; unmatched junction bases: 1. Germline V gene data show CDR1 as SGHRS and CDR2 as YFSETQ. CDR3 length: 13 residues. CDR3 loop: CASSWGQGYEQYF. The CDR3, as DNA: TGCGCCAGCAGCTGGGGACAGGGCTACGAGCAGTACTTC.

The chain couples TRBV6-5 to TRBJ1-4; 11 nucleotides line up with TRBD1. V was clipped by 4 bases and J by 3 bases; unmatched bases: 4. The CDR3 runs to 16 residues. The germline CDR1 and CDR2 sequences are MNHEY and SVGAGI. The CDR3 reads CASSSGQGASNEKLFF. The DNA of the CDR3 is TGTGCCAGCAGTTCCGGACAGGGGGCTTCTAATGAAAAACTGTTTTTT.

V is TRBV4-2 and J is TRBJ2-1, with 11 bases identical to TRBD2. The CDR3 has 15 amino acids. The V segment lost 6 bases and the J segment 6 bases; nucleotides outside the gene matches: 7. Germline lookup yields CDR1 LGHNA and CDR2 YNFKEQ. The CDR3 loop is CASSPGTSGANEQFF. CDR3 DNA: TGTGCCAGCAGTCCCGGGACTAGCGGAGCCAATGAGCAGTTCTTC.

The J gene is TRBJ1-2, the V gene TRBV7-2; 11 positions agree with TRBD1. Per germline, CDR1 SGHTA and CDR2 FQGNSA. This CDR3 spans 17 amino acids. V shed 0 bases, J shed 3 bases, and the junction held 6 bases outside the gene matches. CDR3 amino acids: CASSLARPGQGDYGYTF. The DNA of the CDR3 is TGTGCCAGCAGCTTAGCGCGTCCGGGACAGGGGGACTATGGCTACACCTTC.

The rearrangement joins TRBV6-5 to TRBJ1-2; D gene uncertain. CDR1 MNHEY and CDR2 SVGAGI come from the germline V gene. Between the trimmed V and J ends, which lost 6 bases and 2 bases, there was a span of 10 bases. This CDR3 has 13 residues. The CDR3 spells CASSRDNNYGYTF. The CDR3 DNA sequence: TGTGCCAGCAGCCGCGACAACAACTATGGCTACACCTTC.

V and J are TRBV9 and TRBJ1-5, with a tentative D call TRBD1 (5 bases). The V end lost 0 bases, the J end lost 2 bases, and 9 bases lay between the germline ends. Germline CDR1 reads SGDLS; CDR2 reads YYNGEE. The length of the CDR3 is 15 residues. CDR3 amino acids: CASSVGGKGNQPQHF. DNA for the CDR3: TGTGCCAGCAGCGTAGGGGGCAAGGGCAATCAGCCCCAGCATTTT.

The chain carries TRBV12-3 or TRBV12-4 and TRBJ1-2; D is uncertain. CDR3 size: 13 residues. With 6 bases removed from V and 3 bases from J, the gap between germline ends came to 11 bases. CDR3 in amino acids: CASRDRGDYGYTF. DNA for the CDR3: TGTGCCAGCAGGGATCGGGGAGACTATGGCTACACCTTC.

This clone was counted once. The chain joins TRBV6-5 to TRBJ1-3; D gene unclear. The germline gives CDR1 MNHEY, CDR2 SVGAGI. The ends were cut back, 5 bases at V and 0 bases at J, with 8 bases in the middle. This CDR3 has 14 amino acids. For the CDR3, the DNA is TGTGCCAGCAGTAGGGCGGACTCTGGAAACACCATATATTTT. It is translated as CASSRADSGNTIYF.

The genes are TRBV5-1 and TRBJ2-7, with TRBD2 matching 12 bases. CDR1 and CDR2 from the germline V gene are SGHRS and YFSETQ. CDR3 length: 18 amino acids. V lost 4 bases, J lost 1 base, and 12 bases stayed unmatched. The CDR3 loop is CASSPGNGLAGTSYEQYF. CDR3 coding DNA: TGCGCCAGCAGCCCCGGGAACGGACTAGCGGGGACTTCCTACGAGCAGTACTTC. The variable domain in full, completed from reference TRBV5-1 and TRBJ2-7, reads KAGVTQTPRYLIKTRGQQVTLSCSPISGHRSVSWYQQTPGQGLQFLFEYFSETQRNKGNFPGRFSGRQFSNSRSEMNVSTLELGDSALYLCASSPGNGLAGTSYEQYFGPGTRLTVT.

This clone was counted a single time. The chain couples TRBV7-3 to TRBJ1-6; D is unclear. Deletions cut 5 bases from V and 4 bases from J, with 9 bases between. The CDR3 has 14 residues. Germline lookup yields CDR1 SGHTA and CDR2 FQGTGA. The chain's CDR3 is CASSQTVYNSPLHF. CDR3 DNA sequence: TGTGCCAGCAGCCAAACCGTGTATAATTCACCCCTCCACTTT.

This chain uses TRBV10-3 with TRBJ2-1; 8 bases line up with TRBD2. The germline V gene has CDR1 ENHRY and CDR2 SYGVKD. This CDR3 region has 15 residues. Trimming cost V 3 bases and J 4 bases; bases outside gene matches: 5. Here the CDR3 DNA reads TGTGCCATCAGTGAAAGCGGGGGACCATACAATGAGCAGTTCTTC. Translating gives CAISESGGPYNEQFF.

The chain combines TRBV20-1 with TRBJ1-6; 8 nucleotides agree with TRBD1. CDR1 and CDR2 from the germline V gene are DFQATT and SNEGSKA (reference sequence). The CDR3 sequence is 14 residues long. J lost 7 bases, V lost 3 bases, and 5 bases had no gene match. CDR3 sequence reads: CSASQDRANSPLHF. The CDR3 DNA sequence: TGCAGTGCTAGTCAGGACAGGGCAAATTCACCCCTCCACTTT.

The rearrangement uses TRBV5-1 and TRBJ1-4; possible D gene TRBD1, 5 bases. The CDR3 extends over 14 amino acids. V was trimmed by 5 bases and J by 3 bases, leaving 11 bases between them. Germline CDR1 SGHRS, CDR2 YFSETQ. CDR3 sequence reads: CASRSGLPNEKLFF. In nucleotides, the CDR3 is TGCGCCAGCAGATCAGGGCTACCTAATGAAAAACTGTTTTTT.

This sequence joins TRBV9 and TRBJ1-2; no definite D call. Trimming stripped 0 bases from V and 2 bases from J, with 11 bases between. Germline V gene data show CDR1 as SGDLS and CDR2 as YYNGEE. This CDR3 is built from 15 residues. In nucleotides, the CDR3 is TGTGCCAGCAGCGTAGACGGCAGACAAAACTATGGCTACACCTTC. Translated: CASSVDGRQNYGYTF.

The chain has TRBV12-3 or TRBV12-4 and TRBJ1-1; no clear D gene. V lost 3 bases, J lost 0 bases, and 5 bases lay in between. The CDR3 spans 13 residues. As DNA, the CDR3 is TGTGCCAGCAGTTTTTCGATGAACACTGAAGCTTTCTTT. Translation gives CASSFSMNTEAFF.

The chain is built from TRBV7-2 and TRBJ1-3; D is unresolved. In germline, CDR1 is SGHTA, CDR2 FQGNSA. V was trimmed by 1 base and J by 2 bases, leaving 15 bases between them. The CDR3 has 17 amino acids. The CDR3 loop is CASSLDVGGIPGNTIYF. DNA for the CDR3: TGTGCCAGCAGCTTAGATGTAGGAGGGATCCCTGGAAACACCATATATTTT.